The rows below give T cell receptor beta chains drawn from one sample of a study. TCRdb re-derived calls from the RT-PCR reads in MiXCR, one entry per CDR3 protein. This sample has around 700,000 distinct CDR3 sequences; 14% occur once, and the top ten carry 3.6%. Sequenced: memory CD4+ T cells from blood. The receptors shown here come from a female donor in good health, serving as a healthy control. The CDR3 runs from the conserved cysteine through the conserved F or W. The D gene is left open where the match is weak. For some rows the clone size is stated as once, few or many, or as a class when expanded; others skip it.

D	V	length	size	J	DNA	CDR3
NA	TRBV24-1	15	few	TRBJ2-1	TGTGCCACCAGTGATTTGCTGAGCTCCTACAATGAGCAGTTCTTC	CATSDLLSSYNEQFF
NA	TRBV5-5	15	few	TRBJ2-5	TGTGCCAGCAGCCTGGACCCTATATCACAAGAGACCCAGTACTTC	CASSLDPISQETQYF
NA	TRBV6-2/TRBV6-3	13	NA	TRBJ1-1	TGTGCCAGCAGTTATCAGTGGAACACTGAAGCTTTCTTT	CASSYQWNTEAFF
NA	TRBV7-2	17	many	TRBJ2-7	TGTGCCAGCAGCTTAGCTATTACCGGGACTTCGTCCTACGAGCAGTACTTC	CASSLAITGTSSYEQYF
NA	TRBV24-1	15	few	TRBJ1-2	TGTGCCACCAGTGATTTGAGAGACAGCGACTATGGCTACACCTTC	CATSDLRDSDYGYTF
TRBD1	TRBV2	15	few	TRBJ2-5	TGTGCCATCACGCTACAGGGGGCCGGGGGAGAGACCCAGTACTTC	CAITLQGAGGETQYF
NA	TRBV10-3	13	many	TRBJ2-5	TGTGCCATCGGTAACTCTCCAAGTGAGACCCAGTACTTC	CAIGNSPSETQYF
TRBD2	TRBV28	19	few	TRBJ2-3	TGTGCCAGCAGTTTGCCCCCACCCGGGACTAGCCGCCGCACAGATACGCAGTATTTT	CASSLPPPGTSRRTDTQYF
NA	TRBV10-3	14	NA	TRBJ2-7	TGTGCCATCAGTGTAGAAAGCAACTCCTACGAGCAGTACTTC	CAISVESNSYEQYF
TRBD1	TRBV7-2	14	NA	TRBJ1-4	TGTGCCAGCAGCTCCGGGACAGGACACGGAAAACTGTTTTTT	CASSSGTGHGKLFF
NA	TRBV29-1	10	many	TRBJ2-1	TGCAGCGGACAGACTAATGAGCAGTTCTTC	CSGQTNEQFF
NA	TRBV20-1	14	NA	TRBJ2-7	TGCAGTGCTAGTCTACTTTCGAATTCCTACGAGCAGTACTTC	CSASLLSNSYEQYF
NA	TRBV7-9	19	NA	TRBJ2-3	TGTGCCAGCAGCTTAGCCGACAGGCCGAAGACTAACGGGGGGAATACGCAGTATTTT	CASSLADRPKTNGGNTQYF
NA	TRBV6-1	13	many	TRBJ1-1	TGTGCCAGCAGTGGACGGGGCGACACTGAAGCTTTCTTT	CASSGRGDTEAFF
TRBD1	TRBV29-1	14	many	TRBJ2-3	TGCAGCGTTTCCGGGACAGGGGGCGCGGATACGCAGTATTTT	CSVSGTGGADTQYF
TRBD1	TRBV4-3	18	many	TRBJ1-1	TGCGCCAGCAGCCCCAATTCAGGGGGGGTGGGGATGAACACTGAAGCTTTCTTT	CASSPNSGGVGMNTEAFF
NA	TRBV7-2	14	NA	TRBJ2-5	TGTGCCAGCAGCTTAGGGTCTTCCACAGAGACCCAGTACTTC	CASSLGSSTETQYF
NA	TRBV5-1	13	few	TRBJ1-1	TGCGCCAGCAGCTCCCAAGGGCTTATGGAGACTTTCTTT	CASSSQGLMETFF
TRBD2	TRBV10-2	15	few	TRBJ2-2	TGCGCCAGCAGTGGTAGCGGGGGGGGAACCGGGGAGCTGTTTTTT	CASSGSGGGTGELFF
NA	TRBV10-3	12	NA	TRBJ1-2	TGTGCCATCAGTGATGGTACAGGCGGCTACACCTTC	CAISDGTGGYTF
NA	TRBV20-1	14	many	TRBJ2-5	TGCAGTGCTTGGACAGCCACCTCCCGGGAGACCCAGTACTTC	CSAWTATSRETQYF
NA	TRBV25-1	11	many	TRBJ1-1	TGTGCCACGCAATGGAACACTGAAGCTTTCTTT	CATQWNTEAFF
TRBD1	TRBV3-1	16	few	TRBJ2-3	TGTGCCAGCAGCCAGTCCTGGACAGGGACCAGAGATACGCAGTATTTT	CASSQSWTGTRDTQYF
TRBD1	TRBV27	16	NA	TRBJ1-1	TGTGCCAGCAGTTTGGCCAGGGGGCGCCCCGGCACTGAAGCTTTCTTT	CASSLARGRPGTEAFF
TRBD2	TRBV29-1	12	many	TRBJ2-5	TGCAGCGTTGAAGGACTAGCAGGGACCCAGTACTTC	CSVEGLAGTQYF
NA	TRBV5-1	15	NA	TRBJ2-5	TGCGCCAGCAGCTTGGGGGCAGCTACCCAAGAGACCCAGTACTTC	CASSLGAATQETQYF
NA	TRBV7-2	13	few	TRBJ1-1	TGTGCCAGCAGCCGGATGATGAACACTGAAGCTTTCTTT	CASSRMMNTEAFF
NA	TRBV12-3/TRBV12-4	15	many	TRBJ1-5	TGTGCCAGCAGTTTACTGGCGGGAATGAAGCAGCCCCAGCATTTT	CASSLLAGMKQPQHF
TRBD1	TRBV5-1	14	few	TRBJ2-7	TGCGCCAGCAGCCCCGGGACAGGGAGCGACGAGCAGTACTTC	CASSPGTGSDEQYF
NA	TRBV7-2	16	NA	TRBJ1-4	TGTGCCAGCAGCTTAGCGCAACGCACGAGGGATGAAAAACTGTTTTTT	CASSLAQRTRDEKLFF
NA	TRBV20-1	12	many	TRBJ1-2	TGCAGTGCTGTCGGGCCTAACTATGGCTACACCTTC	CSAVGPNYGYTF
TRBD1	TRBV20-1	15	many	TRBJ2-5	TGCAGTGCTCCGAGGACAGGGAATTACCAAGAGACCCAGTACTTC	CSAPRTGNYQETQYF
NA	TRBV15	17	many	TRBJ2-7	TGTGCCACCAGCAGGGAATTACTAGTTGAGGGCTCCTACGAGCAGTACTTC	CATSRELLVEGSYEQYF
NA	TRBV6-1	13	NA	TRBJ2-7	TGTGCCAGCATAGTGATCGGGTCCTACGAGCAGTACTTC	CASIVIGSYEQYF
TRBD2	TRBV5-1	16	NA	TRBJ2-1	TGCGCCAGCAGCTTGGTTAGGCTAGCGGGAGGTAATGAGCAGTTCTTC	CASSLVRLAGGNEQFF
NA	TRBV24-1	16	few	TRBJ2-3	TGTGCCACCAGTGATCTCCGAGGGGGGCGCGAAGATACGCAGTATTTT	CATSDLRGGREDTQYF
NA	TRBV6-1	15	NA	TRBJ2-1	TGTGCCAGCAGTGGAACTAGCAGCTCCTACAATGAGCAGTTCTTC	CASSGTSSSYNEQFF
TRBD1	TRBV7-8	17	few	TRBJ2-7	TGTGCCAGCAGCGTGGACAGGATCCAGCTTGCACCCTACGAGCAGTACTTC	CASSVDRIQLAPYEQYF
TRBD1	TRBV4-3	14	few	TRBJ2-7	TGCGCCAGCAGCCAAGGGGACAGGGGTGGCGAGCAGTACTTC	CASSQGDRGGEQYF
TRBD1	TRBV7-9	15	NA	TRBJ1-4	TGTGCCAGCAGCTTTCAGGGGGGGACTAATGAAAAACTGTTTTTT	CASSFQGGTNEKLFF
NA	TRBV24-1	16	NA	TRBJ2-7	TGTGCCACCAGTGTGGGCGGGGCGGATAGCTCCTACGAGCAGTACTTC	CATSVGGADSSYEQYF